This T cell receptor (beta chain) came from a study of blood T cells in healthy people across ages. Study conclusions and caveats: Possibly, changes in expanded clonotypes were confounded because donor CMV status was unknown. A greater number of naive CD4+ cells and higher diversity distinguished long-lived donors from aged donors.

Then a second PCR, running roughly 7 to 11 cycles, was carried out with a sample-barcoded 5' primer and a J-beta primer mix. MiXCR, run by TCRdb on the 5' RACE reads, gives a single entry per CDR3 protein. The sample holds 1,500,000 or so distinct CDR3 sequences, 40% to 45% seen once. In the case of this clonotype: Its specificity is not known.

Trimming pared 7 bases from V and 4 bases from J, leaving 16 bases between. In germline, CDR1 is MNHEY, CDR2 SVGEGT. CDR3 size: 14 residues. The chain has TRBV6-2 or TRBV6-3 and TRBJ1-2; D is possibly TRBD1 (5 bases). Sequenced material: blood. The sequence came from a woman aged 18-29 years in good health. This CDR3 is CASTPGRMLYGYTF. CDR3 DNA: TGTGCCAGCACACCGGGACGGATGCTCTATGGCTACACCTTC.